These T cell receptor beta chains were read from a single sample in a study of blood T cells in healthy people across ages. TCRdb passed the 5' RACE reads through MiXCR, listing each CDR3 protein once. Here the sample spans some 790,000 distinct CDR3 sequences, 29% being singletons. Sequencing used blood. These receptors came from a woman of 80 years or more in good health. Each CDR3 is given with its conserved first and last residue. The D gene is left open where the match is weak. Only some rows state a clone size, as once, few, many or a class for expanded clones.

clone_size d_call j_call v_call cdr3_nt cdr3_aa
few . TRBJ2-6 TRBV28 TGTGCCAGCAGCCCGTTACTTTACTCTGGGGCCAACGTCCTGACTTTC CASSPLLYSGANVLTF
many . TRBJ2-7 TRBV7-2 TGTGCCAGCAGCTTGTCCGGGCTACGGCAGTACTTC CASSLSGLRQYF
. . TRBJ2-7 TRBV30 TGTGCCTGGACGCCTAGCCGAACTTCCTACGAGCAGTACTTC CAWTPSRTSYEQYF
. . TRBJ2-3 TRBV19 TGTGCCAGTAGGCAGGATCTAGATACGCAGTATTTT CASRQDLDTQYF
many TRBD1 TRBJ1-6 TRBV6-6 TGTGCCAGCACCCAGACAGGGGTAGGGTCACCCCTCCACTTT CASTQTGVGSPLHF
many . TRBJ2-6 TRBV11-2 TGTGCCAGCAGCCCAGCGACAGTTAACTCTGGGGCCAACGTCCTGACTTTC CASSPATVNSGANVLTF
. TRBD2 TRBJ2-1 TRBV7-8 TGTGCCAGCAGCAGGTCTAGCGGGGGCGGCTATAAGCAGTTCTTC CASSRSSGGGYKQFF
. TRBD1 TRBJ1-4 TRBV29-1 TGCAGCGTTGCCTCCCGGGACAGAGATGAAAAACTGTTTTTT CSVASRDRDEKLFF
many . TRBJ2-5 TRBV7-2 TGTGCCAGCAGCAATGGGGGGACTCAAGAGACCCAGTACTTC CASSNGGTQETQYF
. . TRBJ1-5 TRBV6-1 TGTGCCAGCAGTGAAACTCCGGGTGGCAATCAGCCCCAGCATTTT CASSETPGGNQPQHF
. TRBD2 TRBJ2-5 TRBV5-6 TGTGCCAGCAGCCAGAGGACTAGCGGGAGCAGGGGGCAAGAGACCCAGTACTTC CASSQRTSGSRGQETQYF
many TRBD1 TRBJ2-7 TRBV3-1 TGTGCCAGCAGCCAACCGGGACAGAGCTCCTACGAGCAGTACTTC CASSQPGQSSYEQYF
. TRBD2 TRBJ2-1 TRBV4-3 TGCGCCAGCAGCCCCCTAGCGGGGGGGGAGACCCAGTTCTTC CASSPLAGGETQFF
. TRBD1 TRBJ2-1 TRBV27 TGTGCCACTGCCCCGGGACAGCTTTACAATGAGCAGTTCTTC CATAPGQLYNEQFF
many . TRBJ2-1 TRBV7-2 TGTGCCAGCAGCGGGGGCGGGAATGAGCAGTTCTTC CASSGGGNEQFF
. . TRBJ2-5 TRBV7-2 TGTGCCAGCAGGCTGGACAGTTACAATGAGCAGTACTTC CASRLDSYNEQYF
. TRBD2 TRBJ2-5 TRBV7-2 TGTGCCAGCAGCCTTACAGCGGGGGCCCAGGGGAATGAGCGGTACTTC CASSLTAGAQGNERYF